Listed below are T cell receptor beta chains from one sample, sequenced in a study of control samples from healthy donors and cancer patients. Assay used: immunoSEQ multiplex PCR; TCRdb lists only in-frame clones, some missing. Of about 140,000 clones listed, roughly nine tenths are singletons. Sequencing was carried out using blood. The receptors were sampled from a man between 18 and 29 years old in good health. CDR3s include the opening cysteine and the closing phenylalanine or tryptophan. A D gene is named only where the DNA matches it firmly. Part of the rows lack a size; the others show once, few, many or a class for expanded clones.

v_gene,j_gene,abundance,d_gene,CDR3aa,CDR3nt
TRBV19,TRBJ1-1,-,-,CASSRTPGDEAFF,TGTGCCAGTAGTAGAACGCCAGGGGATGAAGCTTTCTTT
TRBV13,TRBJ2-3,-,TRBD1,CAIAPGTGIADTQYF,TGTGCCATCGCGCCCGGGACAGGGATTGCAGATACGCAGTATTTT
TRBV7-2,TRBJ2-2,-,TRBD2,CASSPPPGGTGELFF,TGTGCCAGCAGTCCGCCTCCGGGAGGCACCGGGGAGCTGTTTTTT
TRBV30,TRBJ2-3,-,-,CAWSATSPTQYF,TGTGCCTGGAGTGCGACTAGTCCTACGCAGTATTTT
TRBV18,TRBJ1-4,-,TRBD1,CASSPRTGLATNEKLFF,TGTGCCAGCTCACCACGGACAGGGCTTGCAACTAATGAAAAACTGTTTTTT
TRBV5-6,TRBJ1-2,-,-,CASSFNSLGGYTF,TGTGCCAGCAGCTTCAACAGTTTGGGGGGCTACACCTTC
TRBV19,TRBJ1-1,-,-,CASSRKHLNTEAFF,TGTGCCAGTAGTCGGAAACACTTGAACACTGAAGCTTTCTTT
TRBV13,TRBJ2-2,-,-,CASSFGIGTPYTGELFF,TGTGCCAGCAGCTTTGGTATAGGGACACCTTACACCGGGGAGCTGTTTTTT
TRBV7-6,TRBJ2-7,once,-,CASSLGRTYEQYF,TGTGCCAGCAGCTTAGGGAGGACCTACGAGCAGTACTTC
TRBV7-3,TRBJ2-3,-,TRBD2,CASSQGTSASTDTQYF,TGTGCCAGCAGCCAAGGGACTAGCGCTAGCACAGATACGCAGTATTTT
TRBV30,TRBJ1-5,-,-,CAWSVRLNSNQPQHF,TGTGCCTGGAGTGTACGGTTGAACAGTAATCAGCCCCAGCATTTT
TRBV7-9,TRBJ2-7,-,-,CASSLFLGRYSYEQYF,TGTGCCAGCAGCTTATTTCTAGGCAGATACTCCTACGAGCAGTACTTC
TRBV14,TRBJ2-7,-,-,CASSQEGREKYF,TGTGCCAGCAGCCAAGAAGGGAGAGAGAAGTACTTC
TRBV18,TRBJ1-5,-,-,CASSPDGNQPQHF,TGTGCCAGCTCTCCGGACGGAAATCAGCCCCAGCATTTT
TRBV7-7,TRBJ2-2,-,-,CASSDTANTGELFF,TGTGCCAGCAGCGATACAGCGAACACCGGGGAGCTGTTTTTT